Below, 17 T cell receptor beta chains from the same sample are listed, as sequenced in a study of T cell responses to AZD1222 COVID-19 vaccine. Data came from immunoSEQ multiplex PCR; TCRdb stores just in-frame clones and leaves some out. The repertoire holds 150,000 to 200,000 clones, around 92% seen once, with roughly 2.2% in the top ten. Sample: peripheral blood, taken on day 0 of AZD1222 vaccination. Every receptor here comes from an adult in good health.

In DNA form, the CDR3 reads TGTGCCAGCAGCGAACAGGGGGGCACCGGGGAGCTGTTTTTT. Translated: CASSEQGGTGELFF. This chain uses TRBV9 with TRBJ2-2, with TRBD1 matching over 8 bases. The junction had 2 bases not matched to a gene; V was cut back by 3 bases and J by 4 bases. The CDR3 has 14 residues. Germline assignment: CDR1 SGDLS and CDR2 YYNGEE.

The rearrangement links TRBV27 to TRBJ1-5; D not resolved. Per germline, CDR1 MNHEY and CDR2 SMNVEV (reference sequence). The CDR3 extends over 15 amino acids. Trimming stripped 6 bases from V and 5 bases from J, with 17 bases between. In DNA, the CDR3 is TGTGCCAGCAGACTCGGACTAAATGGCGATCAGCCCCAGCATTTT. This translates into CASRLGLNGDQPQHF.

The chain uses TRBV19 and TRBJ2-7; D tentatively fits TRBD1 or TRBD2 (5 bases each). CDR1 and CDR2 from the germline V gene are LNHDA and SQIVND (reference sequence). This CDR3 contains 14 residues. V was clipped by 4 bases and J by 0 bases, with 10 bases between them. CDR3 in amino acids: CASSRDGPSYEQYF. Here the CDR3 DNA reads TGTGCCAGTAGTAGGGACGGACCCTCCTACGAGCAGTACTTC.

The CDR3 loop reads CASSLAQIGSPLHF. DNA of the CDR3: TGTGCCAGCAGCTTAGCACAGATAGGTTCACCCCTCCACTTT. The chain joins TRBV7-2 to TRBJ1-6; D is undetermined. The CDR3 has 14 amino acids. Trimming took off 0 bases at V and 9 bases at J, with 9 bases between the two ends. CDR1 is SGHTA, CDR2 FQGNSA, per germline.

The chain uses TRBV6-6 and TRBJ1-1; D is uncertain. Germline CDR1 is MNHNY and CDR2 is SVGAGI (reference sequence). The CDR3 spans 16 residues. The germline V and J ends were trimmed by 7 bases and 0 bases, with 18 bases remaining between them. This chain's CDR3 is CASNTALFNMNTEAFF. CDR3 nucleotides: TGTGCCAGCAACACGGCCCTCTTTAACATGAACACTGAAGCTTTCTTT.

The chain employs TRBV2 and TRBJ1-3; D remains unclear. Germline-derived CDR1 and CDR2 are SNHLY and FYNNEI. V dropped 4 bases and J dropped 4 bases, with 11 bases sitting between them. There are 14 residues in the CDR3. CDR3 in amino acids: CASSGARGGNTIYF. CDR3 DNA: TGTGCCAGCAGTGGAGCCCGAGGGGGAAACACCATATATTTT. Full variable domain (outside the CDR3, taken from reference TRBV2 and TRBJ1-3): EPEVTQTPSHQVTQMGQEVILRCVPISNHLYFYWYRQILGQKVEFLVSFYNNEISEKSEIFDDQFSVERPDGSNFTLKIRSTKLEDSAMYFCASSGARGGNTIYFGEGSWLTVV.

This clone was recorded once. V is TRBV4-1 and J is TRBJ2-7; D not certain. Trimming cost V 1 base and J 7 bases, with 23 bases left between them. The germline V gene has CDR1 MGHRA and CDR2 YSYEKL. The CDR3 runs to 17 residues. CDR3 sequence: CASSQVRVGGLDGEQYF. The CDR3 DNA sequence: TGCGCCAGCAGCCAAGTCAGAGTAGGCGGCCTGGACGGGGAGCAGTACTTC.

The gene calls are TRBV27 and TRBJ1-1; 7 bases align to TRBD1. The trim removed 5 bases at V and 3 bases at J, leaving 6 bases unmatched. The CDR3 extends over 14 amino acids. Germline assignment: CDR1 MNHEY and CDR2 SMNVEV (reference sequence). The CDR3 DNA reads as TGTGCCAGCAGTCAAGGGGACAGACACACTGAAGCTTTCTTT. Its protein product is CASSQGDRHTEAFF.

CDR3 nucleotide sequence: TGTGCCAGCAGCCAAGTCTTTTCCTCCTACGAGCAGTACTTC. It is translated as CASSQVFSSYEQYF. The chain is built from TRBV3-1 (or the pseudogene TRBV3-2) and TRBJ2-7; D gene unclear. CDR1 LGHDT and CDR2 YNNKEL come from the germline V gene (reference sequence). V was trimmed by 1 base and J by 0 bases, leaving 7 bases between them. The CDR3 totals 14 residues.

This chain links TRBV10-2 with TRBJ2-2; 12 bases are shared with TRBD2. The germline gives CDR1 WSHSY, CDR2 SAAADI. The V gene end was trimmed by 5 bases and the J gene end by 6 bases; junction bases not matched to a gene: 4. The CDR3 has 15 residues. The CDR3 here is CASSILAGGSGELFF. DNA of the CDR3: TGCGCCAGCAGTATTCTAGCGGGAGGGTCCGGGGAGCTGTTTTTT.

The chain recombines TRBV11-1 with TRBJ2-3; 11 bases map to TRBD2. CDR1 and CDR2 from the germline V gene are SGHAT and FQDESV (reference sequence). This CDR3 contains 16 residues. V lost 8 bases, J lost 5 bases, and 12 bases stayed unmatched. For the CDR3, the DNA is TGTGCCAGCGGGGTGGTGACTAGCGGGATTCAAGATACGCAGTATTTT. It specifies CASGVVTSGIQDTQYF.

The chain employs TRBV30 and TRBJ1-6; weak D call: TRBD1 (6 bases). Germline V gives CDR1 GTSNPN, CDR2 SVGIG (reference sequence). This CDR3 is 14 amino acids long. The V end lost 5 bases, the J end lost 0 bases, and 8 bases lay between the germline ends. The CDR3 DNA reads TGTGCCTGGGAGACAGGCTCCTATAATTCACCCCTCCACTTT. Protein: CAWETGSYNSPLHF.

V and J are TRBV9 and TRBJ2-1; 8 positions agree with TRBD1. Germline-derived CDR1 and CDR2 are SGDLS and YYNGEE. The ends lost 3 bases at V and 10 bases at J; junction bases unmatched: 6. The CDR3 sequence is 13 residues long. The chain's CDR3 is CASSGRRTGEQFF. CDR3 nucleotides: TGTGCCAGCAGCGGCCGCCGGACAGGGGAGCAGTTCTTC.

CDR3 protein: CASSQEGAGARPYNEQFF. As DNA, the CDR3 is TGCGCCAGCAGCCAAGAGGGGGCGGGGGCCCGTCCATACAATGAGCAGTTCTTC. The J gene is TRBJ2-1, the V gene TRBV4-3, with D perhaps TRBD2 (7 bases). Trimming removed 0 bases from V and 4 bases from J, with 19 bases in between. The germline CDR1 and CDR2 sequences are LGHNA and YSLEER. The CDR3 sequence is 18 residues long.

CDR3 coding DNA: TGTGCCAGTAGTAAATCCGGGACGCTCTCCTACAATGAGCAGTTCTTC. This translates into CASSKSGTLSYNEQFF. The V call is TRBV19, the J call TRBJ2-1, with D perhaps assigned TRBD1 or TRBD2 (5 bases each). Deletions cut 4 bases from V and 0 bases from J, with 13 bases between. Germline values: CDR1 LNHDA, CDR2 SQIVND (reference sequence). This CDR3 is 16 amino acids long.

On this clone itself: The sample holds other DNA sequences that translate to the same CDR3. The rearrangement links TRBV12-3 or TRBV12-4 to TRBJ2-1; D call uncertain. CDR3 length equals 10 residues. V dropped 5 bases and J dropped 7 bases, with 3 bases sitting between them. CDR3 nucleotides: TGTGCCAGCAGTCGTAATGAGCAGTTCTTC. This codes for CASSRNEQFF.

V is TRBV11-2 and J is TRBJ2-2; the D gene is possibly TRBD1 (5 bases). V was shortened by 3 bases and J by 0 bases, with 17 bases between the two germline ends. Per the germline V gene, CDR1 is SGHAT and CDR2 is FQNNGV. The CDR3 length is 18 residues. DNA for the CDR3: TGTGCCAGCAGCTTGGGATATGGGGCAAAACCGAACACCGGGGAGCTGTTTTTT. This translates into CASSLGYGAKPNTGELFF.